This is a list of T cell receptor beta chains from one sample in a study of identical twins. Via MiXCR, TCRdb re-called the 5' RACE reads, giving one row per CDR3 protein. The sample has about 260,000 distinct CDR3 sequences; 7% are singletons. These data were also reused for a study on yellow fever vaccine responses in identical twins.

Sequenced sample: memory (CD45RO+) T cells sorted from blood. These receptors all come from a young woman in good health. CDR3s include the opening cysteine and the closing phenylalanine or tryptophan. The D gene is left open where the match is weak. Expanded clones are given a class, and other clones once, few, many or no size at all.

v_gene	j_gene	d_gene	abundance	CDR3nt	CDR3aa
TRBV20-1	TRBJ2-1	.	.	TGCAGTGCCATAAACAGGGTTTGGGAGCAGTTCTTC	CSAINRVWEQFF
TRBV2	TRBJ2-3	TRBD2	few	TGTGCCAGCAGGGGGACGGCGGGAGGGGGAGATACGCAGTATTTT	CASRGTAGGGDTQYF
TRBV4-1	TRBJ1-3	.	many	TGCGCCAGCAGACCCGAGTCGTTTGGAAACACCATATATTTT	CASRPESFGNTIYF
TRBV27	TRBJ2-7	.	few	TGTGCCAGCAGCCCAGGTACTAGAAACCCCTACGAGCAGTACTTC	CASSPGTRNPYEQYF
TRBV28	TRBJ2-3	TRBD2	many	TGTGCCGGTACTAGCGGGAGTTTGACAGATACGCAGTATTTT	CAGTSGSLTDTQYF
TRBV18	TRBJ1-2	TRBD1	.	TGTGCCAGCTCCCCTGACAGGGTTGGAAATGGCTACACCTTC	CASSPDRVGNGYTF
TRBV3-1	TRBJ1-2	.	few	TGTGCCAGCAAGGGGGGGAACTATGGCTACACCTTC	CASKGGNYGYTF
TRBV5-1	TRBJ2-2	TRBD1	few	TGCGCCAGCAGCTTAGGACAGGTTGTGCCCGGGGAGCTGTTTTTT	CASSLGQVVPGELFF
TRBV6-1	TRBJ2-1	.	many	TGTGCCAGCAGTGAATCCTGGAGACGACCCTACAATGAGCAGTTCTTC	CASSESWRRPYNEQFF
TRBV2	TRBJ2-7	TRBD2	.	TGTGCCAGCAGTGAGTCCAGATTAGCGGGAGACCCGAGCTCCTACGAGCAGTACTTC	CASSESRLAGDPSSYEQYF
TRBV3-1	TRBJ2-1	.	.	TGTGCCTGCACCCAAGAGGGGACTCCCAGCTCTACTGCAGAGCAGTTCTTC	CACTQEGTPSSTAEQFF
TRBV20-1	TRBJ2-6	.	.	TGCAGTGCTAGTGAGCAGGGTCGGACCAACGTCCTGACTTTC	CSASEQGRTNVLTF
TRBV7-9	TRBJ2-1	TRBD2	many	TGTGCCAGCAGCTTAGGTGCGGGAGGGTGGAATGAGCAGTTCTTC	CASSLGAGGWNEQFF
TRBV7-3	TRBJ2-7	TRBD2	.	TGTGCCAGCAGCTTAGTGGGGGGACTAGCGGGCACCGAGCAGTACTTC	CASSLVGGLAGTEQYF
TRBV2	TRBJ2-2	.	.	TGTGCCAGCAGTGTGGAGAACACCGGGGAGCTGTTTTTT	CASSVENTGELFF
TRBV20-1	TRBJ2-3	.	once	TGCAGTGCTAGGCCTGGTCTGGCCGGCACAGATACGCAGTATTTT	CSARPGLAGTDTQYF
TRBV6-1	TRBJ2-7	.	few	TGTGCCAGCAGTCCCGGGGCTCAGGGAAACGAGCAGTACTTC	CASSPGAQGNEQYF
TRBV7-8	TRBJ2-7	.	many	TGTGCCAGCAGCCCCGGGCACCCCTACGAGCAGTACTTC	CASSPGHPYEQYF
TRBV2	TRBJ1-2	TRBD1	many	TGTGCCAGCAGGGCCGGGACAGCAGCAAACTATGGCTACACCTTC	CASRAGTAANYGYTF
TRBV11-2	TRBJ2-1	TRBD2	.	TGTGCCAGCAGCTTGAAGGGACTAGCGGGTTACAATGAGCAGTTCTTC	CASSLKGLAGYNEQFF
TRBV27	TRBJ2-7	.	few	TGTGCCAGCAGACCTCCCGACCCGGTAGGGCACGAGCAGTACTTC	CASRPPDPVGHEQYF
TRBV2	TRBJ2-6	.	.	TGTGCCAGCCGCGGAGTCTCTGGGGCCAACGTCCTGACTTTC	CASRGVSGANVLTF
TRBV20-1	TRBJ2-7	TRBD2	few	TGCAGTGCTAGCCCCTCAGCGGGAGGGCTCGCCTACGAGCAGTACTTC	CSASPSAGGLAYEQYF
TRBV6-1	TRBJ2-6	TRBD1	.	TGTGCCAGCAGTAATCGGGACAGGCCGGCGGGTGGGGCCAACGTCCTGACTTTC	CASSNRDRPAGGANVLTF
TRBV11-3	TRBJ2-5	TRBD1	.	TGTGCCAGCAGGAAGCCGACAGGGGGCCAAGAGACCCAGTACTTC	CASRKPTGGQETQYF
TRBV5-6	TRBJ2-1	TRBD1	many	TGTGCCAGCAGCTTTACCGGGACAGGGGACAATGAGCAGTTCTTC	CASSFTGTGDNEQFF
TRBV4-1	TRBJ2-6	TRBD1	few	TGCGCCAGCAGCCCTCGGACAGGGCTAAATTCTGGGGCCAACGTCCTGACTTTC	CASSPRTGLNSGANVLTF
TRBV5-6	TRBJ1-2	.	few	TGTGCCAGCAGCTTGGGTCAGGGAATTGGATATGGCTACACCTTC	CASSLGQGIGYGYTF
TRBV6-1	TRBJ1-1	.	.	TGTGCCAGCAGTGAACGCAGGGCGGGCACTGAAGCTTTCTTT	CASSERRAGTEAFF
TRBV10-1	TRBJ2-7	TRBD2	many	TGCGCCAGCAGTCCGGGACTAGCGGCTGGGGAGGCCTACGAGCAGTACTTC	CASSPGLAAGEAYEQYF
TRBV4-1	TRBJ2-1	TRBD1	many	TGCGCCAGCAGCCAAGAGCTCACAGGGGGCTACGATGAGCAGTTCTTC	CASSQELTGGYDEQFF
TRBV2	TRBJ1-2	.	few	TGTGCCAGCAGTGAAGGGTCACGGACCCAGGGCTATGGCTACACCTTC	CASSEGSRTQGYGYTF
TRBV29-1	TRBJ2-5	.	many	TGCAGCGTTGAAAGTGGGAGGAGGTGGGGGACCCAGTACTTC	CSVESGRRWGTQYF
TRBV7-2	TRBJ2-2	TRBD2	.	TGTGCCAGCAGCTTATGGGGGGGGTCAACCGGGGAGCTGTTTTTT	CASSLWGGSTGELFF
TRBV12-3/TRBV12-4	TRBJ2-5	.	many	TGTGCCAGCAGTCGCCGAATCGAGACCCAGTACTTC	CASSRRIETQYF
TRBV5-4	TRBJ2-1	.	few	TGTGCCAGCGAAGAAGCGACCTTCAATGAGCAGTTCTTC	CASEEATFNEQFF
TRBV29-1	TRBJ2-1	.	many	TGCAGCGTTGCAAGCTCCTACAATGAGCAGTTCTTC	CSVASSYNEQFF
TRBV7-9	TRBJ1-4	.	few	TGTGCCAGCAGATCTTTGACAGCTAATGGCGAAAAACTGTTTTTT	CASRSLTANGEKLFF
TRBV5-8	TRBJ2-3	TRBD1	many	TGTGCCAGCAGCTTGCCGACAGGGGCAGATACGCAGTATTTT	CASSLPTGADTQYF